The entry that follows covers one T cell receptor beta chain sequence. The data stem from a study of blood T cell repertoires in COVID-19. How the authors handled the data: Amplification from reference gene primers served as the basis for estimated nucleated cell counts. Here immunoSEQ multiplex PCR was the method, and the copy in TCRdb shows in-frame clones only, minus some. V and J calls and clone size are copied from that table; D and trimming were computed from the DNA. The data contain 250,000 to 300,000 clones, under 95% of them singletons. CDR3 length: 11 amino acids. Germline assignment: CDR1 SGHNT and CDR2 YENEEA. Trimming removed 5 bases from V and 9 bases from J, with 10 bases in between. Participant reports of clinical history set cohort assignment.

Material: PBMCs or T cells enriched from blood (not recorded which). The chain joins TRBV11-3 to TRBJ1-1; TRBD1 might be the D (6 bases). The sequence was collected from a woman between 40 and 50 years old with acute COVID-19. CDR3 protein: CASSGGLQAFF. The CDR3 bases are TGTGCCAGCAGCGGGGGCCTCCAAGCTTTCTTT.